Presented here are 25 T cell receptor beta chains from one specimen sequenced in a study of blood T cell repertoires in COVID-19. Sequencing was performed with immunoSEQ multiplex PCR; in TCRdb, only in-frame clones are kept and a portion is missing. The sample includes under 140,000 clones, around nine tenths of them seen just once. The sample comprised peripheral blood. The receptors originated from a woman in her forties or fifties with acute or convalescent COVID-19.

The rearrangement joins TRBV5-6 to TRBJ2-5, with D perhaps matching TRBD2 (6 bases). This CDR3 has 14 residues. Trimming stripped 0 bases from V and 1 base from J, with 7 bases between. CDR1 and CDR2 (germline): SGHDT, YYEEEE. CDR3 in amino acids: CASSLGLVQETQYF. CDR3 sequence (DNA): TGTGCCAGCAGCTTGGGACTAGTCCAAGAGACCCAGTACTTC.

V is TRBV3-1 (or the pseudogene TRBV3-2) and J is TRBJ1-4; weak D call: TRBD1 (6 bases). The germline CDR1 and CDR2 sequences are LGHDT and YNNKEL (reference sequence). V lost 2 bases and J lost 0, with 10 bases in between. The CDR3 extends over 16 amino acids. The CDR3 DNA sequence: TGTGCCAGCAGCCAACCTGCAGGGGCAACTAATGAAAAACTGTTTTTT. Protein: CASSQPAGATNEKLFF.

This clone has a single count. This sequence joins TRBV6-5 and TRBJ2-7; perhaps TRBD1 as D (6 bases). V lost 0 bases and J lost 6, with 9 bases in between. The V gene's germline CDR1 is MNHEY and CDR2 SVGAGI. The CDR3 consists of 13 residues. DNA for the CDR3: TGTGCCAGCAGTTACTCGAGGGGGATCGAGCAGTACTTC. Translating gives CASSYSRGIEQYF.

The CDR3 nucleotides are TGTGCCAGCAGGGCCGAGGCGGGACGTTACGAGCAGTACTTC. Its translation: CASRAEAGRYEQYF. V is TRBV28 and J is TRBJ2-7; D possibly corresponds to TRBD2 (6 bases). Between the trimmed V and J ends, which lost 6 bases and 4 bases, there was a span of 16 bases. Looked up from germline, CDR1 is MDHEN and CDR2 is SYDVKM. The CDR3 contains 14 residues. The full variable domain, completed using reference TRBV28 and TRBJ2-7, is DVKVTQSSRYLVKRTGEKVFLECVQDMDHENMFWYRQDPGLGLRLIYFSYDVKMKEKGDIPEGYSVSREKKERFSLILESASTNQTSMYLCASRAEAGRYEQYFGPGTRLTVT.

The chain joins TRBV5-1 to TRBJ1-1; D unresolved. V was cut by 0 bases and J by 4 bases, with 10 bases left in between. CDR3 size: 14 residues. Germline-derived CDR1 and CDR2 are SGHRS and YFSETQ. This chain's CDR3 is CASSLGLVRTEAFF. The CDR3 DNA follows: TGCGCCAGCAGCTTGGGCTTAGTTCGCACTGAAGCTTTCTTT.

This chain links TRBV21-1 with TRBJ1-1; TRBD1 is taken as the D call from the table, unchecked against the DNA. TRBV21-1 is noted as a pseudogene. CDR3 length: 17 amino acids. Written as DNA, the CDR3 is TGTGCCAGCAGCAAAGGGACAGACTTGAATGTGGACACTGAAGCTTTCTTT. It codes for CASSKGTDLNVDTEAFF.

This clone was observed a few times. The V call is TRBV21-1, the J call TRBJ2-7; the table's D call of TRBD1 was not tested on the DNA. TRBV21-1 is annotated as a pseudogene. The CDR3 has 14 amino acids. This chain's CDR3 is CASSKVTVAYEQYF. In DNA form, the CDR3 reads TGTGCCAGCAGCAAAGTAACAGTAGCCTACGAGCAGTACTTC.

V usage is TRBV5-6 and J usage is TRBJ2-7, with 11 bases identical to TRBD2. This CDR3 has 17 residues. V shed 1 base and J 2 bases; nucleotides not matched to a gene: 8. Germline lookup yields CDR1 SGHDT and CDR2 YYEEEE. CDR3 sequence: CASSLLLGLAETYEQYF. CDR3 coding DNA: TGTGCCAGCAGCTTGCTGTTGGGACTAGCGGAAACCTACGAGCAGTACTTC.

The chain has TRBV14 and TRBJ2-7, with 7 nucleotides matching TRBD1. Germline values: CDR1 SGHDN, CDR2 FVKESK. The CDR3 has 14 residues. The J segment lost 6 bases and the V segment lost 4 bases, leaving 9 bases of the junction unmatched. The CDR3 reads CASSLNRAGGEQYF. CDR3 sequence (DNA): TGTGCCAGCAGCCTCAACAGGGCAGGGGGCGAGCAGTACTTC.

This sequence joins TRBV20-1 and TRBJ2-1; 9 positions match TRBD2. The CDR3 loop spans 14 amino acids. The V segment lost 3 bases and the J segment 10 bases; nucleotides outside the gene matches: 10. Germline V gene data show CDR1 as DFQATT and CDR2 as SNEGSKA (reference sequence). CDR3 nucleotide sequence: TGCAGTGCTAGTGCGGGAGGGTTCAGTCGGGAGCAGTTCTTC. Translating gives CSASAGGFSREQFF.

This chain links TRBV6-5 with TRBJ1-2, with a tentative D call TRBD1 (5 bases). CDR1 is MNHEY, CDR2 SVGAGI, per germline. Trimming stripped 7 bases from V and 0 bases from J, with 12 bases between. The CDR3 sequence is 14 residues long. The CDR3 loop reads CASTKGGANYGYTF. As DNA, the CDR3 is TGTGCCAGCACCAAGGGAGGGGCTAACTATGGCTACACCTTC.

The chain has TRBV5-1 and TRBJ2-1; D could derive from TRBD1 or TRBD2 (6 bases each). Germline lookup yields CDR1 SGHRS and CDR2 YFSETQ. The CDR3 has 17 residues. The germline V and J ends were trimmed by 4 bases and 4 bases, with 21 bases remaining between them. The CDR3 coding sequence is TGCGCCAGCAGCCTGGGGGCCCAAGCGGGTTTATACAATGAGCAGTTCTTC. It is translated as CASSLGAQAGLYNEQFF.

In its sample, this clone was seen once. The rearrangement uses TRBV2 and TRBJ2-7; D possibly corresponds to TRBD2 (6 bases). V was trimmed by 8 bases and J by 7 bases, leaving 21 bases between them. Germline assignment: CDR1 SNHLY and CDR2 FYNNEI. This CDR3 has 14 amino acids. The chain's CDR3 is CASDQAGGAREQYF. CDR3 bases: TGTGCCAGCGACCAGGCCGGGGGAGCGAGGGAGCAGTACTTC.

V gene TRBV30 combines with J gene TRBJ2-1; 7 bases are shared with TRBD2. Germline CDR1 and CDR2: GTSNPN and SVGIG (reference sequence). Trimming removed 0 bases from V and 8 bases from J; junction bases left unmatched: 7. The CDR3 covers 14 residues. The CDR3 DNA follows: TGTGCCTGGAGTGTTCTGGCGGGAGAGGATGAGCAGTTCTTC. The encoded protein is CAWSVLAGEDEQFF.

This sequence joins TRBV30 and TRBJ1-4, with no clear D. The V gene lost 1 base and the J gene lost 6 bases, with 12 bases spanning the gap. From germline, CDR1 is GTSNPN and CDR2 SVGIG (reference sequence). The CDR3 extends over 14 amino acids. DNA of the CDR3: TGTGCCTGGAGTGGGACTACCCTTTATGAAAAACTGTTTTTT. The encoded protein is CAWSGTTLYEKLFF.

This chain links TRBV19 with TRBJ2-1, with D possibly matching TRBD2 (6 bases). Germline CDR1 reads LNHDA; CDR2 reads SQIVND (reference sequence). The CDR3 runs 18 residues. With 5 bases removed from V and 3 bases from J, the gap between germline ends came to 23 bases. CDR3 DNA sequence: TGTGCCAGTAGTTCTGAGGGGAGGACCGTCGGTCTCTACAATGAGCAGTTCTTC. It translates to CASSSEGRTVGLYNEQFF.

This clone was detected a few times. The CDR3, as DNA: TGTGCCAGCAGCCTGGGACAGATGCAAGAGACCCAGTACTTC. This encodes CASSLGQMQETQYF. V gene TRBV14 combines with J gene TRBJ2-5, with 7 bases identical to TRBD1. Germline V lookup: CDR1 SGHDN, CDR2 FVKESK. This CDR3 has 14 residues. V lost 4 bases and J lost 2; bases outside the gene matches: 4.

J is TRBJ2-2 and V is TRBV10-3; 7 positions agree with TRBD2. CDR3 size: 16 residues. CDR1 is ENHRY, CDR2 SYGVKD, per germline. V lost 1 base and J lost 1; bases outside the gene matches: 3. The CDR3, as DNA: TGTGCCATCAGTGAGTTCCTAGCGGAGAACACCGGGGAGCTGTTTTTT. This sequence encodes CAISEFLAENTGELFF.

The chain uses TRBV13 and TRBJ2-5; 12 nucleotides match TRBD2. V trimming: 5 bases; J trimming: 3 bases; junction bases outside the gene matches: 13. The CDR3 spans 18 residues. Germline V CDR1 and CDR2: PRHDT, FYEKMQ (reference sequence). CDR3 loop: CASSRGGKLAGGEETQYF. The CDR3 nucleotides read TGTGCCAGCAGCCGGGGCGGGAAACTAGCGGGAGGAGAAGAGACCCAGTACTTC.

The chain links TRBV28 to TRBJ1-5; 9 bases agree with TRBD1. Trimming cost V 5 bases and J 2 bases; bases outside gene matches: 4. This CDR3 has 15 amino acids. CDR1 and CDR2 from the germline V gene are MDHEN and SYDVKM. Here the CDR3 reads CASSPRTGGNQPQHF. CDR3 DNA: TGTGCCAGCAGTCCGCGGACAGGGGGCAATCAGCCCCAGCATTTT.

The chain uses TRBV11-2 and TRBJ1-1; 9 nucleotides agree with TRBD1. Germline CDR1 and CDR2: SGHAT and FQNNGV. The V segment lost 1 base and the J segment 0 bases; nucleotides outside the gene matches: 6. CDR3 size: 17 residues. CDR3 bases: TGTGCCAGCAGCTTAGGACAGGGGGTGGTGATGAACACTGAAGCTTTCTTT. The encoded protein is CASSLGQGVVMNTEAFF.

The CDR3: CASRLRDRGSNEQFF. The CDR3 DNA reads as TGCGCCAGCAGACTTCGGGACAGGGGCTCCAATGAGCAGTTCTTC. This chain uses TRBV5-1 with TRBJ2-1; 10 bases are shared with TRBD1. The germline V gene encodes CDR1 SGHRS and CDR2 YFSETQ. The CDR3 loop spans 15 amino acids. With 5 bases clipped from V and 6 bases from J, the junction kept 8 bases outside the gene matches.

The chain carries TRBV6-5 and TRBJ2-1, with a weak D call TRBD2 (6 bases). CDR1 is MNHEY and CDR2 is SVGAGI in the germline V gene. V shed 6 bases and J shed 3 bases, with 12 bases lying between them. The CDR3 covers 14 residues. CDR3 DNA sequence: TGTGCCAGCAGCCCCGGGACTCTCTACAATGAGCAGTTCTTC. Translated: CASSPGTLYNEQFF.

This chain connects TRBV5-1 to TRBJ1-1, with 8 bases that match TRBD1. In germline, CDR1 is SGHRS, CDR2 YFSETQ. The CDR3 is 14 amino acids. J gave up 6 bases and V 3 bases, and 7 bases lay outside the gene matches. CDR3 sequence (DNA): TGCGCCAGCAGCTCCCGACAGGGGAGCGCTGAAGCTTTCTTT. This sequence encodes CASSSRQGSAEAFF. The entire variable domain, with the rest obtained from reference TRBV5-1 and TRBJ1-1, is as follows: KAGVTQTPRYLIKTRGQQVTLSCSPISGHRSVSWYQQTPGQGLQFLFEYFSETQRNKGNFPGRFSGRQFSNSRSEMNVSTLELGDSALYLCASSSRQGSAEAFFGQGTRLTVV.

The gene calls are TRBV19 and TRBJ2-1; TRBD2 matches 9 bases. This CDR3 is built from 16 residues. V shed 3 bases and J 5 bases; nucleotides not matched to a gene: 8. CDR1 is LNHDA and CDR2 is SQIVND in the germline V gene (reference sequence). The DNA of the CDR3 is TGTGCCAGTAGTATGGGGCGGGAGGGCCTTCACAATGAGCAGTTCTTC. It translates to CASSMGREGLHNEQFF.